Listed below are T cell receptor beta chains from one sample, sequenced in a study of T cell changes during pregnancy in multiple sclerosis. The table came from immunoSEQ multiplex PCR; TCRdb's copy has only in-frame clones and leaves some out. Of 35,000 to 45,000 clones listed, roughly nine tenths were seen once; the top ten hold around 0.63%. Sequenced here: CD4+ T cells from peripheral blood mononuclear cells, sampled in the first trimester of pregnancy. These receptors all stem from a female donor with multiple sclerosis, enrolled in a pregnancy study. Each CDR3 is given with its conserved first and last residue. D genes are given only for firm matches. Only part of the rows carry a size: once, few, many, or a class if the clone is expanded.

J: TRBJ2-3
D: -
size: -
V: TRBV7-2
CDR3: CASSLDYTDTQYF
DNA: TGTGCCAGCAGCTTAGACTACACAGATACGCAGTATTTT

J: TRBJ2-1
D: TRBD2
size: -
V: TRBV14
CDR3: CASSQGGSGSQNEQFF
DNA: TGTGCCAGCAGCCAAGGCGGTAGCGGGAGCCAAAATGAGCAGTTCTTC

J: TRBJ2-1
D: TRBD2
size: -
V: TRBV9
CDR3: CASSPGGRGSGNEQFF
DNA: TGTGCCAGCAGCCCCGGGGGGAGAGGTTCCGGCAATGAGCAGTTCTTC

J: TRBJ1-5
D: -
size: -
V: TRBV29-1
CDR3: CSVADGLLGNQPQHF
DNA: TGCAGCGTTGCCGACGGACTCTTGGGCAATCAGCCCCAGCATTTT

J: TRBJ1-5
D: -
size: -
V: TRBV12-5
CDR3: CASGLGDMSNQPQHF
DNA: TGTGCTAGTGGTTTGGGGGACATGAGCAATCAGCCCCAGCATTTT

J: TRBJ2-1
D: TRBD2
size: -
V: TRBV5-6
CDR3: CASSLVAGGYNEQFF
DNA: TGTGCCAGCAGCCTGGTAGCGGGAGGTTACAATGAGCAGTTCTTC

J: TRBJ1-1
D: -
size: -
V: TRBV7-3
CDR3: CASSPTRGVDVTEAFF
DNA: TGTGCCAGCAGTCCAACCCGGGGGGTTGATGTTACTGAAGCTTTCTTT

J: TRBJ2-5
D: -
size: -
V: TRBV10-2
CDR3: CASSEQKETQYF
DNA: TGCGCCAGCAGTGAGCAGAAAGAGACCCAGTACTTC

J: TRBJ1-3
D: -
size: few
V: TRBV12-2
CDR3: CASRSPLYSGNTIYF
DNA: TGTGCAAGTCGCTCCCCCCTTTACTCTGGAAACACCATATATTTT

J: TRBJ2-2
D: TRBD1
size: few
V: TRBV9
CDR3: CASTRTGGTGELFF
DNA: TGTGCCAGCACGCGGACAGGGGGCACCGGGGAGCTGTTTTTT

J: TRBJ1-2
D: -
size: -
V: TRBV28
CDR3: CASTNPNGRISNYGYTF
DNA: TGTGCCAGCACCAATCCCAACGGCAGGATCTCTAACTATGGCTACACCTTC

J: TRBJ2-1
D: -
size: -
V: TRBV6-5
CDR3: CAVGVSYNEQFF
DNA: TGTGCCGTGGGAGTTTCCTACAATGAGCAGTTCTTC

J: TRBJ1-5
D: -
size: few
V: TRBV30
CDR3: CAWSQDSREDQPQHF
DNA: TGTGCCTGGAGTCAGGACAGCCGAGAGGATCAGCCCCAGCATTTT

J: TRBJ1-1
D: -
size: -
V: TRBV6-1
CDR3: CASSGIRVNTEAFF
DNA: TGTGCCAGCAGTGGGATCAGGGTTAACACTGAAGCTTTCTTT

J: TRBJ2-5
D: TRBD1
size: -
V: TRBV5-1
CDR3: CASSRGTGGDRETQYF
DNA: TGCGCCAGCAGCAGGGGGACAGGGGGAGATAGGGAGACCCAGTACTTC

J: TRBJ2-7
D: TRBD1
size: -
V: TRBV5-1
CDR3: CASSLGTGAYEQYF
DNA: TGCGCCAGCAGCTTGGGGACAGGGGCCTACGAGCAGTACTTC

J: TRBJ2-7
D: TRBD1
size: once
V: TRBV28
CDR3: CASSLWGQGDYEQYF
DNA: TGTGCCAGCAGTTTATGGGGACAGGGAGACTACGAGCAGTACTTC

J: TRBJ2-7
D: -
size: -
V: TRBV4-1
CDR3: CASSQDDRSSYEQYF
DNA: TGCGCCAGCAGCCAAGATGACAGGTCATCCTACGAGCAGTACTTC

J: TRBJ2-2
D: TRBD1
size: -
V: TRBV9
CDR3: CASSVNRGRELFF
DNA: TGTGCCAGCAGCGTTAACAGGGGTCGGGAGCTGTTTTTT

J: TRBJ1-1
D: -
size: -
V: TRBV5-1
CDR3: CASSLNRAEAFF
DNA: TGCGCCAGCAGCCTAAACAGGGCTGAAGCTTTCTTT

J: TRBJ2-3
D: TRBD1
size: once
V: TRBV27
CDR3: CASSPRRGQGPRLTDTQYF
DNA: TGTGCCAGCAGCCCTAGACGTGGACAGGGCCCGAGACTTACAGATACGCAGTATTTT

J: TRBJ2-6
D: -
size: -
V: TRBV5-1
CDR3: CASSLANVLTF
DNA: TGCGCCAGCAGCCTGGCCAACGTCCTGACTTTC

J: TRBJ2-7
D: -
size: -
V: TRBV6-6
CDR3: CASSPKLAAHEQYF
DNA: TGTGCCAGCAGCCCCAAGCTAGCAGCCCACGAGCAGTACTTC

J: TRBJ1-2
D: TRBD1
size: -
V: TRBV6-1
CDR3: CASSRDSNYGYTF
DNA: TGTGCCAGCAGTCGGGACAGCAACTATGGCTACACCTTC

J: TRBJ2-3
D: -
size: once
V: TRBV27
CDR3: CASSVTRVGDTQYF
DNA: TGTGCCAGCAGTGTTACTAGGGTGGGTGATACGCAGTATTTT

J: TRBJ2-2
D: TRBD2
size: -
V: TRBV5-6
CDR3: CASSLAGATGELFF
DNA: TGTGCCAGCAGCTTAGCGGGGGCCACCGGGGAGCTGTTTTTT

J: TRBJ1-2
D: -
size: few
V: TRBV4-1
CDR3: CASSQVGGVNYGYTF
DNA: TGCGCCAGCAGCCAAGTTGGGGGGGTAAACTATGGCTACACCTTC

J: TRBJ2-3
D: TRBD2
size: -
V: TRBV10-3
CDR3: CAISGRTSGRIRDTQYF
DNA: TGTGCCATCAGTGGTCGGACTAGCGGGAGGATACGAGATACGCAGTATTTT

J: TRBJ2-7
D: -
size: -
V: TRBV6-1
CDR3: CASSEWLRSSYEQYF
DNA: TGTGCCAGCAGTGAATGGTTGCGGAGCTCCTACGAGCAGTACTTC

J: TRBJ1-1
D: -
size: -
V: TRBV5-1
CDR3: CASNRGGHSEAFF
DNA: TGCGCCAGCAACCGGGGGGGGCACTCTGAAGCTTTCTTT

J: TRBJ2-5
D: -
size: -
V: TRBV7-7
CDR3: CASSLTLQGTQYF
DNA: TGTGCCAGCAGCTTAACTCTTCAGGGGACCCAGTACTTC

J: TRBJ2-3
D: -
size: -
V: TRBV2
CDR3: CASSDAYTSRGTDTQYF
DNA: TGTGCCAGCAGTGATGCCTACACCTCTAGGGGGACAGATACGCAGTATTTT

J: TRBJ1-4
D: -
size: once
V: TRBV7-8
CDR3: CASSSQVATNEKLFF
DNA: TGTGCCAGCAGCTCCCAGGTTGCAACTAATGAAAAACTGTTTTTT

J: TRBJ2-4
D: TRBD1
size: medium-sized
V: TRBV5-1
CDR3: CASSLAGGAGQYF
DNA: TGCGCCAGCAGCCTTGCAGGGGGCGCCGGGCAGTACTTC

J: TRBJ2-5
D: -
size: few
V: TRBV5-1
CDR3: CASSLGGPLQETQYF
DNA: TGCGCCAGCAGCTTGGGGGGGCCCCTCCAAGAGACCCAGTACTTC

J: TRBJ1-2
D: -
size: -
V: TRBV9
CDR3: CASSGTPGGTYGYTF
DNA: TGTGCCAGCAGCGGGACCCCGGGAGGGACGTATGGCTACACCTTC

J: TRBJ2-7
D: -
size: -
V: TRBV12-2
CDR3: CATRTGESRYEQYF
DNA: TGTGCAACCCGGACAGGCGAAAGCAGATACGAGCAGTACTTC

J: TRBJ2-7
D: -
size: -
V: TRBV6-1
CDR3: CASSEIWGGSYEQYF
DNA: TGTGCCAGCAGTGAAATATGGGGCGGAAGCTACGAGCAGTACTTC

J: TRBJ1-1
D: -
size: once
V: TRBV7-9
CDR3: CASSQAVNTEAFF
DNA: TGTGCCAGCAGCCAAGCGGTGAACACTGAAGCTTTCTTT

J: TRBJ2-7
D: -
size: once
V: TRBV21-1
CDR3: CASSNRTSGRVHEQYF
DNA: TGTGCCAGCAGCAATAGGACTAGCGGGAGGGTCCACGAGCAGTACTTC

J: TRBJ2-2
D: -
size: -
V: TRBV5-4
CDR3: CASSSNTGELFF
DNA: TGTGCCAGCAGCTCAAACACCGGGGAGCTGTTTTTT

J: TRBJ2-1
D: TRBD2
size: -
V: TRBV27
CDR3: CASSLFTSGVSYNEQFF
DNA: TGTGCCAGCAGTTTATTTACTAGCGGGGTCTCCTACAATGAGCAGTTCTTC

J: TRBJ2-1
D: TRBD1
size: few
V: TRBV18
CDR3: CASSPSEQGLLNEQFF
DNA: TGTGCCAGCTCACCATCGGAACAGGGGTTGCTCAATGAGCAGTTCTTC

J: TRBJ1-1
D: -
size: -
V: TRBV11-2
CDR3: CASSFTSGYLNTEAFF
DNA: TGTGCCAGCAGCTTCACGAGCGGGTACTTGAACACTGAAGCTTTCTTT

J: TRBJ1-1
D: TRBD1
size: -
V: TRBV7-8
CDR3: CASSTLPGQGGIRAFF
DNA: TGTGCCAGCAGCACCCTTCCCGGACAGGGTGGCATCAGAGCTTTCTTT

J: TRBJ2-1
D: -
size: once
V: TRBV5-1
CDR3: CASSQTFSGSYNEQFF
DNA: TGCGCCAGCAGCCAAACCTTCTCCGGCTCCTACAATGAGCAGTTCTTC

J: TRBJ1-1
D: -
size: -
V: TRBV6-5
CDR3: CASSTGRDTEAFF
DNA: TGTGCCAGCAGTACAGGGAGAGACACTGAAGCTTTCTTT

J: TRBJ2-7
D: TRBD1
size: -
V: TRBV11-2
CDR3: CASSLYGTGYEQYF
DNA: TGTGCCAGCAGCCTCTACGGGACAGGGTATGAGCAGTACTTC

J: TRBJ2-1
D: TRBD2
size: -
V: TRBV6-1
CDR3: CASSELGTSGSVGRSYNEQFF
DNA: TGTGCCAGCAGTGAATTGGGGACTAGCGGGAGCGTGGGACGCTCCTACAATGAGCAGTTCTTC

J: TRBJ2-5
D: -
size: -
V: TRBV5-1
CDR3: CASSFFTSNQETQYF
DNA: TGCGCCAGCAGCTTTTTTACGAGCAACCAAGAGACCCAGTACTTC

J: TRBJ1-5
D: -
size: -
V: TRBV5-1
CDR3: CASSLGTGFNQPQHF
DNA: TGCGCCAGCAGCTTGGGGACGGGGTTCAATCAGCCCCAGCATTTT

J: TRBJ2-7
D: -
size: -
V: TRBV9
CDR3: CASSPDWTIYEQYF
DNA: TGTGCCAGCAGCCCCGATTGGACTATCTACGAGCAGTACTTC

J: TRBJ2-7
D: TRBD2
size: -
V: TRBV23-1
CDR3: CANGLAGINEQYF
DNA: TGCGCCAACGGACTAGCGGGAATTAACGAGCAGTACTTC